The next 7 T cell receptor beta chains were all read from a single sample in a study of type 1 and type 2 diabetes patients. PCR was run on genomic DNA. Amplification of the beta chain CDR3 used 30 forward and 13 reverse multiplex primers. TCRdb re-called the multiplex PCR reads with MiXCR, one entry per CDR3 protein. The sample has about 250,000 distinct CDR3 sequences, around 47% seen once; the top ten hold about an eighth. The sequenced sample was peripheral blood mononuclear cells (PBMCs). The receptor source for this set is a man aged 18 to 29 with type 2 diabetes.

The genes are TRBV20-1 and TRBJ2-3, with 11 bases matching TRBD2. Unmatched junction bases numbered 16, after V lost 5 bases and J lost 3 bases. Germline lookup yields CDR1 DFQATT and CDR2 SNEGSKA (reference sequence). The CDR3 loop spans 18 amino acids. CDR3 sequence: CSAGPLNLAGGLTDTQYF. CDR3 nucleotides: TGCAGTGCTGGTCCCCTGAATCTAGCGGGGGGCCTAACAGATACGCAGTATTTT.

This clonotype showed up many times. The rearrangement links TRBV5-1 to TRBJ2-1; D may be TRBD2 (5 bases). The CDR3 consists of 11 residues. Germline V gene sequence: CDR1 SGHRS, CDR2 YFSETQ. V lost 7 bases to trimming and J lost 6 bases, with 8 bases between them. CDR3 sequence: CASGESNEQFF. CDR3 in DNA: TGCGCCAGCGGGGAGAGCAATGAGCAGTTCTTC.

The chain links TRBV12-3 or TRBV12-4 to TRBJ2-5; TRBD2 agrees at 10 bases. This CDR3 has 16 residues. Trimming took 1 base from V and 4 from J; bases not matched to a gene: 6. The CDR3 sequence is CASSLVLAGVGETQYF. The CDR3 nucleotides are TGTGCCAGCAGTTTAGTCCTAGCGGGAGTAGGAGAGACCCAGTACTTC.

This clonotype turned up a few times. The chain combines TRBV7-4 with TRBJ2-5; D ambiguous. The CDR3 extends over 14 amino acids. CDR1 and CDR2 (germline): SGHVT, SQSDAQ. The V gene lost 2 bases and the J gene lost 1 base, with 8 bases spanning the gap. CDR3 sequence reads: CASSLWRSQETQYF. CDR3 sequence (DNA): TGTGCCAGCAGCTTATGGCGGAGCCAAGAGACCCAGTACTTC.

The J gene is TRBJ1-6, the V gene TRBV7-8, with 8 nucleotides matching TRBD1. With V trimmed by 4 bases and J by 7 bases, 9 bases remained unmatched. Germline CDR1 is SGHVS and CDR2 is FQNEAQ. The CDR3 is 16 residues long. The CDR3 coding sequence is TGTGCCAGCAGCTCCAGAACCGGGACAGGAAATTCACCCCTCCACTTT. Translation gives CASSSRTGTGNSPLHF.

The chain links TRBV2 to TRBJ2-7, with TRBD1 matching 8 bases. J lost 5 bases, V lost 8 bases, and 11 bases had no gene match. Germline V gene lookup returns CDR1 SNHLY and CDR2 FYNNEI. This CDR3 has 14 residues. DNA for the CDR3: TGTGCCAGCCGAAAAGGACAGGGAACAAACGAGCAGTACTTC. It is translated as CASRKGQGTNEQYF. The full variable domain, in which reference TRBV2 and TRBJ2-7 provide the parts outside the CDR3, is EPEVTQTPSHQVTQMGQEVILRCVPISNHLYFYWYRQILGQKVEFLVSFYNNEISEKSEIFDDQFSVERPDGSNFTLKIRSTKLEDSAMYFCASRKGQGTNEQYFGPGTRLTVT.

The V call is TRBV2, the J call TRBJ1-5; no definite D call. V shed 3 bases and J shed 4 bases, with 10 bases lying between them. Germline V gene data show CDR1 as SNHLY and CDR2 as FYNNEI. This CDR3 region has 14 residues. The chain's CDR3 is CASSERTENQPQHF. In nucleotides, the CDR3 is TGTGCCAGCAGTGAGCGGACGGAAAATCAGCCCCAGCATTTT.